This TCR beta chain was documented in a study of spatial heterogeneity in lung cancer (dated by TCRdb to the late 2010s). With regard to the full study: Beta-chain transcripts were consistently detected in greater numbers than alpha-chain transcripts, which likely reflects a higher abundance of beta-chain transcripts. In the raw uncorrected reads, each unique combination of TCR and UMI appeared more than ten times on average. In non-small cell lung cancer, the study made a quantitative comparison of TCR alpha and beta repertoires among multiple tumor regions, matched nontumor lung and blood. TCR repertoire features were related to nonsynonymous mutation counts determined by whole-exome sequencing of tumor tissue. At surgery, both alpha and beta chains were TCR-sequenced in 200 to 250 tumor regions, roughly 64 matched nontumor lung samples and a few dozen PBMC samples.

Library construction relied on 5' RACE. The data were produced on a NextSeq 500. In the TCR library protocol, a unique molecular identifier was attached to each TCR cDNA molecule so that PCR and sequencing errors could be corrected. For the original study's pipeline: TCR identification, UMI-based error correction and CDR3 extraction were performed with Decombinator tools. TCRs above a frequency of 2 per 1,000, corresponding to the top 1% of the tumor frequency distribution, were defined as expanded. Renyi diversity was calculated using the R vegan package after each repertoire was subsampled 100 times to 5,000 TCRs. CDR3 similarity networks were built from amino acid triplet string-kernel similarity, with CDR3s being connected when pairwise similarity was above 0.82. TCRdb reanalyzed the raw reads on its own, using fastp at Q25 for trimming and MiXCR for clone calling, and kept in-frame beta chains. CDR3 protein sequences are deduplicated, and each keeps its most common genes and DNA. TCRdb's processing, not the study's, gives the V and J calls here. Within this sample are 7,000 to 8,000 distinct CDR3 sequences, with roughly 7.2% of them counted one time only. Of the sample, roughly 80% falls within the top ten clones.

Explained via the paper, the time point label denotes: sample taken at primary tumor resection. Samples were obtained from fewer than 80 patients with early-stage, untreated non-small cell lung cancer from the lung TRACERx cohort. Whole RNA extracted from tumor and nontumor lung tissue, or from cryopreserved PBMC samples, was used for TCR sequencing without cell sorting. Patients were selected for TCR sequencing only if sufficient RNA was available from at least two tumor regions. What the study reported, not specific to this receptor: Ubiquitous expanded tumor TCRs were detected in blood more often at tumor resection than at routine follow-up. Confirming at a functional level the hypothesis that regional TCRs recognize regional mutations was considered to require additional single-cell paired TCR alpha and beta sequencing.

Relative to germline, V is 7 bases shorter and J is 1 base shorter, with 13 bases between their ends. The CDR3 has 14 amino acids, counting the end cysteine and phenylalanine. The only DNA kept is the CDR3, 42 bases in frame from the first base. Many counts were recorded for this clonotype. Its recognized antigen is unknown. Base-call qualities are not available, and no considerably larger clone is one nucleotide away. Specimen: PBMCs, collected at surgery. The TCR originated in a male donor with early-stage non-small cell lung cancer. The rearrangement combines TRBV12-3 or TRBV12-4 with TRBJ1-2; a confident D gene designation cannot be given. Here is the DNA: TGTGCCAGCAAGGACGGGTTGGTTAACTATGGCTACACCTTC. The resulting protein is CASKDGLVNYGYTF.